The rows below give T cell receptor beta chains drawn from one sample of a study of response to subunit inactivated influenza vaccine. TCRdb redid the calling of the RT-PCR reads with MiXCR, one entry per CDR3 protein. The sample holds more than 700,000 distinct CDR3 sequences; around 20% are singletons and the top ten take more than 8.5%. The input for sequencing was PBMCs from blood, taken about 5 days after vaccination. Source of these receptors: a man aged 45 to 65 who received an inactivated influenza vaccine. Both conserved end residues are part of each CDR3. The D gene is left open where the match is weak. Some rows mark clone size as missing; the rest say once, few, many or name a class of expanded clone.

NA,TRBD1,TRBJ2-7,TRBV27,CASTPSYGDRAYEQYF,TGTGCCAGCACCCCATCCTATGGGGACAGAGCCTACGAGCAGTACTTC
few,NA,TRBJ2-7,TRBV5-6,CASSLSPGWYEQYF,TGTGCCAGCAGCTTGTCCCCAGGGTGGTACGAGCAGTACTTC
NA,TRBD1,TRBJ2-3,TRBV12-3/TRBV12-4,CASSLPPGQGSDTQYF,TGTGCCAGCAGTTTACCTCCGGGACAGGGGTCAGATACGCAGTATTTT
NA,TRBD2,TRBJ2-1,TRBV12-3/TRBV12-4,CASSSTTSGRMGEQFF,TGTGCCAGCAGTTCGACAACTAGCGGGAGGATGGGTGAGCAGTTCTTC
NA,NA,TRBJ1-5,TRBV10-3,CAISATVNQPQHF,TGTGCCATCAGTGCCACAGTCAATCAGCCCCAGCATTTT
many,NA,TRBJ2-3,TRBV6-2/TRBV6-3,CASTDGGSTDTQYF,TGTGCCAGCACCGACGGGGGTAGCACAGATACGCAGTATTTT
NA,TRBD2,TRBJ2-1,TRBV2,CARSEALLAANGNEQFF,TGTGCCAGAAGTGAAGCGCTCCTAGCGGCCAATGGCAATGAGCAGTTCTTC
few,NA,TRBJ2-3,TRBV4-2,CASSTSLGGSSTDTQYF,TGTGCCAGCAGTACCTCTCTGGGGGGAAGTAGCACAGATACGCAGTATTTT
NA,TRBD1,TRBJ1-2,TRBV2,CASRWDRAGGYTF,TGTGCCAGCAGATGGGACAGGGCAGGTGGCTACACCTTC
few,TRBD1,TRBJ2-1,TRBV7-3,CASSRDRGQLAGNNEQFF,TGTGCCAGCAGCAGGGACAGGGGGCAGCTAGCGGGAAACAATGAGCAGTTCTTC
few,TRBD2,TRBJ2-2,TRBV20-1,CSARDLSSGTSVGELFF,TGCAGTGCTAGAGATTTATCTAGCGGGACGTCCGTCGGGGAGCTGTTTTTT
few,NA,TRBJ2-2,TRBV20-1,CSARNARTGELFF,TGCAGTGCTAGAAACGCCAGGACCGGGGAGCTGTTTTTT
once,TRBD2,TRBJ2-3,TRBV28,CASSLRSSGRGFGHTQYF,TGTGCCAGCAGTTTAAGGAGTAGCGGGAGGGGCTTCGGCCATACGCAGTATTTT
NA,NA,TRBJ2-1,TRBV20-1,CSARHSTKNEQFF,TGCAGTGCTAGACACTCGACCAAAAATGAGCAGTTCTTC
NA,NA,TRBJ2-2,TRBV12-3/TRBV12-4,CASKTYTGELFF,TGTGCCAGCAAAACCTACACCGGGGAGCTGTTTTTT
NA,NA,TRBJ2-1,TRBV7-2,CASSLEYYNEQFF,TGTGCCAGCAGCTTAGAGTATTACAATGAGCAGTTCTTC
NA,TRBD2,TRBJ2-2,TRBV6-1,CASASSGRAPYGELFF,TGTGCCAGCGCCTCTAGCGGGAGGGCGCCATACGGGGAGCTGTTTTTT
few,NA,TRBJ2-1,TRBV29-1,CSVVAQNSYNEQFF,TGCAGCGTTGTGGCACAGAACTCCTACAATGAGCAGTTCTTC
NA,NA,TRBJ2-3,TRBV7-9,CASSFREKDTQYF,TGTGCCAGCAGCTTTCGGGAAAAAGATACGCAGTATTTT
few,NA,TRBJ2-7,TRBV4-2,CASSQEGTRGLEQYF,TGTGCCAGCAGCCAAGAAGGGACAAGGGGTTTAGAGCAGTACTTC
few,NA,TRBJ2-5,TRBV20-1,CSARVGRGQETQYF,TGCAGTGCTAGGGTAGGACGGGGACAAGAGACCCAGTACTTC
few,NA,TRBJ2-4,TRBV5-6,CASSRGSQLAKNIQYF,TGTGCCAGCAGCCGGGGAAGCCAACTAGCCAAAAACATTCAGTACTTC
few,NA,TRBJ1-1,TRBV29-1,CSVGSYMNTEAFF,TGCAGCGTTGGCAGTTATATGAACACTGAAGCTTTCTTT
few,NA,TRBJ2-1,TRBV10-3,CAISEDSWPYNEQFF,TGTGCCATCAGTGAGGACAGCTGGCCCTACAATGAGCAGTTCTTC
few,NA,TRBJ2-2,TRBV4-2,CASSQATGNTGELFF,TGTGCCAGCAGCCAAGCAACAGGGAACACCGGGGAGCTGTTTTTT
NA,NA,TRBJ2-7,TRBV5-1,CASSQPTDRIGDEQYF,TGCGCCAGCAGCCAGCCCACAGACAGGATCGGCGACGAGCAGTACTTC
NA,TRBD1,TRBJ2-7,TRBV4-2,CARRRNRDREYEQYF,TGTGCCAGAAGGAGGAATCGGGACAGGGAATACGAGCAGTACTTC
many,TRBD2,TRBJ2-3,TRBV20-1,CSARASSGIEDTQYF,TGCAGTGCTAGGGCGTCTAGCGGGATCGAAGATACGCAGTATTTT
NA,NA,TRBJ1-2,TRBV20-1,CSATWLRDYGYTF,TGCAGTGCAACGTGGCTCAGGGACTATGGCTACACCTTC
many,NA,TRBJ2-1,TRBV5-1,CATRDGLYNEQFF,TGCGCTACGAGGGACGGACTCTACAATGAGCAGTTCTTC
NA,NA,TRBJ2-7,TRBV6-1,CASTQRQGSYEQYF,TGTGCCAGCACCCAGAGGCAGGGCTCCTACGAGCAGTACTTC
NA,TRBD2,TRBJ2-3,TRBV20-1,CSARDAAGGLTDTQYF,TGCAGTGCTAGAGATGCGGCGGGGGGTCTCACAGATACGCAGTATTTT
NA,TRBD1,TRBJ1-2,TRBV12-3/TRBV12-4,CASSFRDRGSYTF,TGTGCCAGCAGTTTCCGGGACAGGGGAAGCTACACCTTC
NA,NA,TRBJ1-4,TRBV7-9,CASSKVANLGEKLFF,TGTGCCAGCAGCAAAGTGGCGAACTTGGGTGAAAAACTGTTTTTT
NA,NA,TRBJ2-4,TRBV20-1,CSAREAENIQYF,TGCAGTGCTAGAGAAGCTGAAAACATTCAGTACTTC
few,NA,TRBJ1-1,TRBV29-1,CSALGSNTEAFF,TGCAGCGCCCTAGGCTCGAACACTGAAGCTTTCTTT
NA,NA,TRBJ1-1,TRBV12-3/TRBV12-4,CASSLVSQGTEAFF,TGTGCCAGCAGTTTAGTGTCCCAGGGGACTGAAGCTTTCTTT
once,NA,TRBJ1-5,TRBV12-3/TRBV12-4,CASSLTGYQPQHF,TGTGCCAGCAGCCTGACAGGATATCAGCCCCAGCATTTT
few,NA,TRBJ1-1,TRBV12-3/TRBV12-4,CASLSLWPPSFF,TGTGCCAGCCTCTCCCTTTGGCCTCCGTCTTTCTTT
NA,NA,TRBJ2-7,TRBV11-2,CASSLIRGRLKTEQYF,TGTGCCAGCAGCCTAATTCGAGGGAGACTGAAGACCGAGCAGTACTTC
NA,NA,TRBJ1-2,TRBV28,CASSHRGYTF,TGTGCCAGCAGCCACCGCGGCTACACCTTC